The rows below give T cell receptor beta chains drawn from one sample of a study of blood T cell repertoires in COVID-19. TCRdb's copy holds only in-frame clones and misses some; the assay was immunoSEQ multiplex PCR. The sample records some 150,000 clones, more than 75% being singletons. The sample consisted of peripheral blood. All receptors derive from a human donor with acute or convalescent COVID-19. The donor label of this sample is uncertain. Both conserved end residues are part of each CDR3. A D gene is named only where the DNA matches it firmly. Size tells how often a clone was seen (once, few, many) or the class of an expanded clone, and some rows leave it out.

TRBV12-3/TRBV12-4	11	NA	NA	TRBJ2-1	TGTGCCAGCGCCGGGTATAATGAGCAGTTCTTC	CASAGYNEQFF
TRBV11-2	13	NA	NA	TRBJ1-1	TGTGCCAGCGGGATGGGGGGATACACTGAAGCTTTCTTT	CASGMGGYTEAFF
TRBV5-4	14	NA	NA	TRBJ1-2	TGTGCCAGCAGTCTGGAAGGGGGAAACTATGGCTACACCTTC	CASSLEGGNYGYTF
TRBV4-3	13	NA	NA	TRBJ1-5	TGCGCCAGCAGCCAAGACAGTGATCAGCCCCAGCATTTT	CASSQDSDQPQHF
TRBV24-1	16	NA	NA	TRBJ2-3	TGTGCCACCAGTGATACCAGGGGTGGGAACACAGATACGCAGTATTTT	CATSDTRGGNTDTQYF
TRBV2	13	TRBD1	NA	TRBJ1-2	TGTGCCAGCAGGCCAGGGGGCGGCTATGGCTACACCTTC	CASRPGGGYGYTF
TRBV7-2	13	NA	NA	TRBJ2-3	TGTGCCAGCAGCTTTACGGTCACAGATACGCAGTATTTT	CASSFTVTDTQYF
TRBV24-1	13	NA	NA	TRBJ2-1	TGTGCCACCAGTGATTCGGTATACAATGAGCAGTTCTTC	CATSDSVYNEQFF
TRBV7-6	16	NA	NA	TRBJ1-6	TGTGCCAGCAGCCCCCGGGCGGGGGGCGGGGGTTCACCCCTCCACTTT	CASSPRAGGGGSPLHF
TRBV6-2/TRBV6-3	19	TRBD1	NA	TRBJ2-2	TGTGCCAGCAGCAAGGGACAGGGAACTTGGAGGGGGGTCACCGGGGAGCTGTTTTTT	CASSKGQGTWRGVTGELFF
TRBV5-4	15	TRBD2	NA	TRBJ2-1	TGTGCCAGCAGCTGGCCGGGAGGCGGACACAATGAGCAGTTCTTC	CASSWPGGGHNEQFF
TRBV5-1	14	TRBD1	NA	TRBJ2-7	TGCGCCAGCAGCGGGGGACAGGGGACCTACGAGCAGTACTTC	CASSGGQGTYEQYF
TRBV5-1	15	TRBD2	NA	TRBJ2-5	TGCGCCAGCAGCCCCCCCCTAGCGGGGGAAGAGACCCAGTACTTC	CASSPPLAGEETQYF
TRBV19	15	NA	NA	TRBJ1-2	TGTGCCAGTAGTATAGGCTCTGGGACATTCTATGGCTACACCTTC	CASSIGSGTFYGYTF
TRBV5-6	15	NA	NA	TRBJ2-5	TGTGCCAGCAGCTTGGTGACAGGGACTGCAGAGACCCAGTACTTC	CASSLVTGTAETQYF
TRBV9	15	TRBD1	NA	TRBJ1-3	TGTGCCAGCAGCCAACAGGGGGTCTCTGGAAACACCATATATTTT	CASSQQGVSGNTIYF
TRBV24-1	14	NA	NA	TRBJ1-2	TGTGCCACCAGTGACGGGGGGCGGTACTATGGCTACACCTTC	CATSDGGRYYGYTF
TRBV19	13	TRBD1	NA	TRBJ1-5	TGTGCCAGTAGAGGGACAGGGCATCAGCCCCAGCATTTT	CASRGTGHQPQHF
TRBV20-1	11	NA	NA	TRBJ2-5	TGCAGTGGGGACTACCAAGAGACCCAGTACTTC	CSGDYQETQYF
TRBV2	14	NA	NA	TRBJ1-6	TGTGCCAGCCTGGGGGGGTCCTATAATTCACCCCTCCACTTT	CASLGGSYNSPLHF
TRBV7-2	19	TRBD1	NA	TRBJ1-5	TGTGCCAGCAGCTTAGCGGTTGGGACAGGGCTATATAGCAATCAGCCCCAGCATTTT	CASSLAVGTGLYSNQPQHF
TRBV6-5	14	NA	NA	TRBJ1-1	TGTGCCAGCAGTCCCCCGGGACAAAGCACTGAAGCTTTCTTT	CASSPPGQSTEAFF
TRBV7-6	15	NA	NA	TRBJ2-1	TGTGCCAGCAGCTTAGAAGGGGAAGCCTACAATGAGCAGTTCTTC	CASSLEGEAYNEQFF
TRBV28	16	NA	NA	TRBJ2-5	TGTGCCAGCAGTTTTGTAACGTCTCCGGGCCAAGAGACCCAGTACTTC	CASSFVTSPGQETQYF
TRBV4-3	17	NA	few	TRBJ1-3	TGCGCCAGCAGCCAAGACCCCAGCGAGTATTCTGGAAACACCATATATTTT	CASSQDPSEYSGNTIYF
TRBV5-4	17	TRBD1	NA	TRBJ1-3	TGTGCCAGCAGCTTGGCGATGGGACAGGGATTCACAAACACCATATATTTT	CASSLAMGQGFTNTIYF
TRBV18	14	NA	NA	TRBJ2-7	TGTGCCAGCTCACCACCGGAAAGGGGCTACGAGCAGTACTTC	CASSPPERGYEQYF
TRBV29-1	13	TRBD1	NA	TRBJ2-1	TGCAGCGTTGCGGGAGATGGACAGGGCGGGCAGTTCTTC	CSVAGDGQGGQFF
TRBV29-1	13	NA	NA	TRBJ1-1	TGCAGCGTTGACGCCACGAACAGGGCTCAAGCTTTCTTT	CSVDATNRAQAFF
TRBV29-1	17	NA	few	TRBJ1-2	TGCAGCGTTGATAGAGGTCAGGGACTTGATCTGGGCTATGGCTACACCTTC	CSVDRGQGLDLGYGYTF
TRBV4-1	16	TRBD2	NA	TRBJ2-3	TGCGCCAGCAGCGCAGTAGCGGGGGGGAATAAAGATACGCAGTATTTT	CASSAVAGGNKDTQYF
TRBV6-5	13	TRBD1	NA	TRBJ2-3	TGTGCCAGCAGGACAGGGACAAGGTATACGCAGTATTTT	CASRTGTRYTQYF
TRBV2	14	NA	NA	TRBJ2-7	TGTGCCAGTGCCAATCGGGTAAAGGTATACGAGCAGTACTTC	CASANRVKVYEQYF
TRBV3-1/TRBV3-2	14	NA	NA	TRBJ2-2	TGTGCCAGCAGCCAAGGACTAACCACCGGGGAGCTGTTTTTT	CASSQGLTTGELFF
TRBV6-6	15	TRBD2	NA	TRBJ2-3	TGTGCCAGCAGTCGAACCGGGACTAGTGCTAGCTCGCAGTATTTT	CASSRTGTSASSQYF
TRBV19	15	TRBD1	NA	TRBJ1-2	TGTGCCAGTAGTAGAGGACAGGGAAGTACACGCAACTACACCTTC	CASSRGQGSTRNYTF
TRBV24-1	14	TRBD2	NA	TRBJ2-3	TGTGCCACAGGGACTAGCGGGAGCACAGATACGCAGTATTTT	CATGTSGSTDTQYF
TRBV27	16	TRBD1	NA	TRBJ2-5	TGTGCCAGCAGTTTATCCAACAGGGGATTACGAGAGACCCAGTACTTC	CASSLSNRGLRETQYF
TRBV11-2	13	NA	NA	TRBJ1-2	TGTGCCAGCAGCTGGGACAATAACTATGGCTACACCTTC	CASSWDNNYGYTF
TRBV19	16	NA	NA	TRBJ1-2	TGTGCCAGTAGTATAGAAGCTGGGGCAGGGGCGCAGGGCTACACCTTC	CASSIEAGAGAQGYTF
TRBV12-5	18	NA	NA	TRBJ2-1	TGTGCTAGTGGTTTGGACCCCAAACTAGGTCAGCCCCACAATGAGCAGTTCTTC	CASGLDPKLGQPHNEQFF
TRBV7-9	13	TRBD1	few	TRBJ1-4	TGTGCCAGCAGCCTACCGACAGGGTGGAAACTGTTTTTT	CASSLPTGWKLFF
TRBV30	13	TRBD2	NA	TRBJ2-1	TGTGCCTGGAGTTGGTCAAGCGGGGATGAGCAGTTCTTC	CAWSWSSGDEQFF
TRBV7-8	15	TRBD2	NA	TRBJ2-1	TGTGCCAGCAGCTTAGAAGGTCTAGCGGATCGTGAGCAGTTCTTC	CASSLEGLADREQFF
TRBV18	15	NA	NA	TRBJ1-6	TGTGCCAGCTCACCACGGGGGGTAGCGGATTCACCCCTCCACTTT	CASSPRGVADSPLHF
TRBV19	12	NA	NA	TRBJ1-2	TGTGCCTCACATCAGGGACTATATGGCTACACCTTC	CASHQGLYGYTF
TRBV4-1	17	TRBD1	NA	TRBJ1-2	TGCGCCAGCAGCCAACCGGGACAGGGTGCGGGGACCTATGGCTACACCTTC	CASSQPGQGAGTYGYTF
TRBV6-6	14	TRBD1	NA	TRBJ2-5	TGTGCCAGCAGTTTAGACAGGGCCCGGTGGACCCAGTACTTC	CASSLDRARWTQYF
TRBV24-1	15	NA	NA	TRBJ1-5	TGTGCCACCAGTGACCCTACAGGGAATAATCAGCCCCAGCATTTT	CATSDPTGNNQPQHF
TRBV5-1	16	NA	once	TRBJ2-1	TGCGCCAGCAGCTTGGTAGCGGCGAGCTCCTACAATGAGCAGTTCTTC	CASSLVAASSYNEQFF
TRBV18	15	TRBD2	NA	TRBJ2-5	TGTGCCAGCTCACCTCCGAGCGGGGGAGGGGAGACCCAGTACTTC	CASSPPSGGGETQYF
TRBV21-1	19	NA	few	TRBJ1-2	TGTGCCAGCAGCAAAGAACCCGGATTGGGAGTAAACGGGGGGGATGGCTACACCTTC	CASSKEPGLGVNGGDGYTF
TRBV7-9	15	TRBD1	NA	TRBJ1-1	TGTGCCAGCAGCCCGGGACAGGGGGAGAGGGGTGAAGCTTTCTTT	CASSPGQGERGEAFF
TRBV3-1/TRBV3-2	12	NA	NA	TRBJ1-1	TGTGCCAGCAGCCTTCAAAACACTGAAGCTTTCTTT	CASSLQNTEAFF
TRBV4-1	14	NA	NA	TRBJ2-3	TGCGCCAGCAGCCAAGGACTCTCCACAGATACGCAGTATTTT	CASSQGLSTDTQYF